The entry below describes one TCR beta chain. Its antigen is currently unknown. This specimen comes from a study of T cell responses to AZD1222 COVID-19 vaccine. Trimming stripped 4 bases from V and 3 bases from J, with 12 bases between. The germline V gene encodes CDR1 SQVTM and CDR2 ANQGSEA. This CDR3 has 14 amino acids. Combined were second doses at about 4 or about 12 weeks. General observations from the study: Without day 14 samples, only post-peak T cell repertoires were studied. Within unmutated variant regions lay the reported targets of nearly half of spike-specific TCRs. It should be noted that donors were predominantly white British and more often female, and clonal diversity was possibly underestimated.

Measured with immunoSEQ multiplex PCR; TCRdb has only the in-frame clones, and not every one. Here the sample spans 50,000 to 65,000 clones, approximately 88% being singletons. This rearrangement joins TRBV29-1 to TRBJ1-4; D gene ambiguous. The source material was peripheral blood, sampled 28 days after the second AZD1222 dose. This clonotype was sampled from an adult who received the AZD1222 COVID-19 vaccine. The DNA for the CDR3 is TGCAGCGTTGTTAAGGACGGTTCTAATGAAAAACTGTTTTTT. Translating it yields CSVVKDGSNEKLFF.